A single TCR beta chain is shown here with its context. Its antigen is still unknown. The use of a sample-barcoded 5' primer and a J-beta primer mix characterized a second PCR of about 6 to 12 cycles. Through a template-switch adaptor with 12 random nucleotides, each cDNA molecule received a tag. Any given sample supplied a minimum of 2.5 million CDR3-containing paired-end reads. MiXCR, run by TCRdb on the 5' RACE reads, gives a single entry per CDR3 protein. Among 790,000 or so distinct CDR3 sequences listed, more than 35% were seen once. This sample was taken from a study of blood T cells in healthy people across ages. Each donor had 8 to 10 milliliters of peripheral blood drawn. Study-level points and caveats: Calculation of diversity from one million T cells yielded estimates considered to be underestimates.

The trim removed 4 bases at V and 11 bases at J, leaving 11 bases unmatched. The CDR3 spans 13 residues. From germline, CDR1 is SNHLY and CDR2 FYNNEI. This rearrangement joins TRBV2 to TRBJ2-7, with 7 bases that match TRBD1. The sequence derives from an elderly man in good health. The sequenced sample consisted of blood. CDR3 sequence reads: CASSGGTVKLEYF. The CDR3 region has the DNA TGTGCCAGCAGTGGAGGGACAGTCAAGTTGGAGTACTTC.